The 10 T cell receptor beta chains given below trace back to one sample, sequenced in a study of T cells after somatic rescue of genetic block. The data were produced by immunoSEQ multiplex PCR, yet TCRdb's version contains in-frame clones alone and is incomplete. Of about 88,000 clones listed, about 90% are singletons. The material sequenced was peripheral blood mononuclear cells (PBMCs). These receptors all come from a woman aged 18-29 years.

The CDR3 region has the DNA TGTGCCTGGAGTGTTGATAGCGGGAGCTCCTACGAGCAGTACTTC. Translated, it gives CAWSVDSGSSYEQYF. The V gene is TRBV30, the J gene TRBJ2-7; TRBD2 aligns across 9 bases. This CDR3 spans 15 amino acids. J lost 0 bases, V lost 0 bases, and 3 bases had no gene match. Germline V lookup: CDR1 GTSNPN, CDR2 SVGIG (reference sequence).

This chain joins TRBV2 and TRBJ1-4; 8 nucleotides agree with TRBD1. The CDR3 runs 14 residues. Germline CDR1 SNHLY, CDR2 FYNNEI. With 6 bases clipped from V and 6 bases from J, the junction kept 6 bases outside the gene matches. The CDR3 nucleotides are TGTGCCAGCAGGACGACAGGGGAGGATGAAAAACTGTTTTTT. Translated: CASRTTGEDEKLFF.

The CDR3 coding sequence is TGTGCCAGCAGCCCTAGCCCAGAGCCCTCCTACGAGCAGTACTTC. The encoded protein is CASSPSPEPSYEQYF. The chain couples TRBV11-3 to TRBJ2-7, with D possibly being TRBD2 (5 bases). CDR1 is SGHNT and CDR2 is YENEEA in the germline V gene. Trimming pared 5 bases from V and 0 bases from J, leaving 14 bases between. CDR3 length equals 15 residues.

The genes are TRBV2 and TRBJ2-1, with D hard to call. Trimming removed 4 bases at V and 5 bases at J, with 9 bases between. CDR1 SNHLY and CDR2 FYNNEI come from the germline V gene. This CDR3 contains 13 residues. The CDR3 protein is CASSVVQNNEQFF. The CDR3 bases are TGTGCCAGCAGTGTAGTTCAAAACAATGAGCAGTTCTTC.

This clone was seen only once. The chain recombines TRBV5-5 with TRBJ2-1; D may be TRBD1 (6 bases). Trimming removed 1 base from V and 6 bases from J, with 14 bases in between. This CDR3 spans 15 amino acids. The germline gives CDR1 SGHKS, CDR2 YYEKEE (reference sequence). The CDR3 region has the DNA TGTGCCAGCAGCTTGACGGACAGACTTCTCAATGAGCAGTTCTTC. Its translation is CASSLTDRLLNEQFF.

V is TRBV2 and J is TRBJ2-1; 7 nucleotides match TRBD2. The V segment lost 6 bases and the J segment 1 base; nucleotides outside the gene matches: 6. This CDR3 region has 15 residues. Germline V gene sequence: CDR1 SNHLY, CDR2 FYNNEI. This CDR3 reads CASRPLARSYNEQFF. The CDR3 DNA sequence: TGTGCCAGCAGACCACTAGCGAGATCCTACAATGAGCAGTTCTTC.

The V gene is TRBV5-1, the J gene TRBJ2-1; TRBD2 matches 8 bases. The CDR3 extends over 17 amino acids. Per the germline V gene, CDR1 is SGHRS and CDR2 is YFSETQ. V gave up 4 bases and J gave up 6 bases; unmatched junction bases: 15. CDR3 residues: CASSHRMIAGSRNEQFF. The CDR3 DNA reads as TGCGCCAGCAGCCACCGGATGATAGCGGGGAGTCGCAATGAGCAGTTCTTC.

The chain links TRBV4-3 to TRBJ2-7; 10 nucleotides align to TRBD2. The V gene's germline CDR1 is LGHNA and CDR2 YSLEER. The CDR3 runs 16 residues. Losses at the gene ends were 2 bases for V and 4 bases for J; bases not matched to a gene: 8. Here the CDR3 reads CASSQRSGGGEYEQYF. The CDR3 nucleotides are TGCGCCAGCAGCCAACGGAGCGGGGGGGGCGAGTACGAGCAGTACTTC.

The chain joins TRBV12-5 to TRBJ2-3; D remains ambiguous. The CDR3 totals 13 residues. Germline V gene sequence: CDR1 LGHNT, CDR2 FRNRAP. Trimming took 1 base from V and 4 from J, leaving 6 bases between them. CDR3 nucleotides: TGTGCTAGTGGTTTGGACCTCGCAGATACGCAGTATTTT. It is translated as CASGLDLADTQYF.

This chain uses TRBV5-6 with TRBJ2-7, with D unclear. V was clipped by 2 bases and J by 1 base, with 10 bases between them. CDR3 size: 14 residues. Germline CDR1 reads SGHDT; CDR2 reads YYEEEE. CDR3 in amino acids: CASSFSDGSYEQYF. DNA of the CDR3: TGTGCCAGCAGCTTTAGTGACGGATCCTACGAGCAGTACTTC.